These T cell receptor beta chains were read from a single sample in a study of vaccination and CD4 T cells after COVID-19. Antigens of these TCRs are unknown. TCRdb itself ran the PCR reads through MiXCR, one entry per CDR3 protein. Altogether about 10,000 distinct CDR3 sequences are present, around 30% being singletons, with the ten largest covering roughly a fifth. The material sequenced was CD4+ T cells from blood, cultured in vitro. These receptors were obtained from a human donor in good health. CDR3s include the opening cysteine and the closing phenylalanine or tryptophan. Each record gives: CDR3 protein, CDR3 DNA, D gene, J gene, clone size, V gene. A D gene is named only where the DNA matches it firmly. Size values are once, few and many counts, or a class for expanded clones, and some rows have none.

CASSSAGEANYGYTF | TGCGCCAGCAGCTCGGCAGGTGAGGCTAACTATGGCTACACCTTC | - | TRBJ1-2 | - | TRBV5-1
CATSSRASDQRGLFF | TGTGCCACCAGCAGCCGGGCCTCCGACCAGAGGGGGCTGTTTTTT | - | TRBJ2-2 | few | TRBV15
CASSATGTGAGKLFF | TGTGCCAGCAGTGCCACCGGGACAGGGGCGGGAAAACTGTTTTTT | TRBD1 | TRBJ1-4 | few | TRBV27
CASSPWGPPTSYEQYF | TGCGCCAGCAGCCCCTGGGGCCCGCCTACCTCCTACGAGCAGTACTTC | - | TRBJ2-7 | - | TRBV5-1
CATSGIREGRNTQYF | TGTGCCACCAGTGGGATACGGGAGGGCCGGAATACGCAGTATTTT | TRBD2 | TRBJ2-3 | few | TRBV24-1
CASSYRGGMGTEAFF | TGTGCCAGCAGTTACCGTGGAGGGATGGGCACTGAAGCTTTCTTT | - | TRBJ1-1 | - | TRBV6-5
CASTGLRTWPEQYF | TGTGCCAGTACCGGACTCCGGACATGGCCCGAGCAGTACTTC | - | TRBJ2-7 | - | TRBV7-9